This T cell receptor (beta chain) was sequenced for a study of control samples from healthy donors and cancer patients. Using immunoSEQ multiplex PCR, the repertoire was profiled, and TCRdb retains in-frame clones only, with some absent. The sample has over 150,000 clones; over 95% are singletons. Source material: blood. This clonotype originated in a woman in her 30s in good health.

CDR3 amino acids: CASSYSGLGETQYF. The CDR3 nucleotides are TGTGCCAGCAGTTACTCGGGCCTGGGGGAGACCCAGTACTTC. The chain recombines TRBV6-2 or TRBV6-3 with TRBJ2-5; no firm D call. V was cut by 0 bases and J by 5 bases, with 10 bases left in between. Germline CDR1 and CDR2: MNHEY and SVGEGT. CDR3 size: 14 residues.